Each of the 23 T cell receptor beta chains below was sequenced from the same sample in a study of Graves' ophthalmopathy and Graves' hyperthyroidism. CDR3 regions of TCR beta were amplified from RNA transcripts. RT-PCR with HTBI primers came first, then second-round multiplex PCR. TCRdb re-analysed the multiplex PCR reads in MiXCR, keeping a single row per CDR3 protein. Seen here are nearly 400,000 distinct CDR3 sequences, around 17% observed once, and the top ten hold about 1.4%. The material sequenced was peripheral blood. These receptors originate from a woman aged 18 to 35 with Graves' ophthalmopathy.

This clonotype showed up many times. The rearrangement links TRBV6-5 to TRBJ2-7; 9 positions agree with TRBD2. V trimming: 0 bases; J trimming: 3 bases; junction bases outside the gene matches: 0. The germline V gene has CDR1 MNHEY and CDR2 SVGAGI. CDR3 length: 14 amino acids. CDR3 in amino acids: CASSYSREGYEQYF. The CDR3 DNA reads as TGTGCCAGCAGTTACTCGCGGGAGGGCTACGAGCAGTACTTC.

This clonotype was observed at least ten times. The chain carries TRBV27 and TRBJ1-1, with a tentative D call TRBD1 (5 bases). This CDR3 is built from 12 residues. The germline gives CDR1 MNHEY, CDR2 SMNVEV (reference sequence). V gave up 3 bases and J gave up 6 bases, with 8 bases separating them. The CDR3 is CASSFPGAEAFF. Written as DNA, the CDR3 is TGTGCCAGCAGTTTCCCGGGGGCTGAAGCTTTCTTT.

This clonotype appeared many times. The chain uses TRBV7-3 and TRBJ2-2, with 9 bases matching TRBD1. Trimming took 5 bases from V and 5 from J; bases not matched to a gene: 9. CDR1 and CDR2 (germline): SGHTA, FQGTGA. The CDR3 totals 16 residues. CDR3 in DNA: TGTGCCAGCAGCACATCCGGGACAGGGATTACCGGGGAGCTGTTTTTT. This translates into CASSTSGTGITGELFF.

This clonotype was observed many times. CDR3 bases: TGTGCCAGCAGTCCCTCACGCAGGGAAACTGAAGCTTTCTTT. Translation: CASSPSRRETEAFF. The chain has TRBV6-5 and TRBJ1-1; D is possibly TRBD1 (5 bases). In germline, CDR1 is MNHEY, CDR2 SVGAGI. This CDR3 comprises 14 residues. V shed 5 bases and J shed 5 bases, with 15 bases lying between them.

This clonotype was seen at least ten times. The rearrangement links TRBV4-2 to TRBJ2-7; TRBD2 agrees at 10 bases. Germline CDR1 LGHNA, CDR2 YNFKEQ. With V trimmed by 4 bases and J by 0 bases, 9 bases remained unmatched. The length of the CDR3 is 17 residues. The CDR3 coding sequence is TGTGCCAGCAGCCCGGGCCTTCTAGCGGGGGTCTCCTACGAGCAGTACTTC. Its translation: CASSPGLLAGVSYEQYF.

This clonotype was seen many times. The V gene is TRBV6-5, the J gene TRBJ1-1; TRBD1 matches at 7 bases. Germline lookup yields CDR1 MNHEY and CDR2 SVGAGI. The CDR3 loop spans 14 amino acids. The trim removed 0 bases at V and 11 bases at J, leaving 9 bases unmatched. The CDR3 bases are TGTGCCAGCAGTTACTCCGGAGGGGACAGAGAGGCTTTCTTT. Amino acids: CASSYSGGDREAFF.

This clonotype was found many times. J is TRBJ1-1 and V is TRBV12-3 or TRBV12-4; 9 bases are shared with TRBD1. This CDR3 is 14 amino acids long. V was pared by 6 bases and J by 6 bases, with 8 bases of the junction left unmatched. The DNA of the CDR3 is TGTGCCAGCAGACCAACAGGGGGCGTCGCTGAAGCTTTCTTT. Its protein product is CASRPTGGVAEAFF.

This clonotype was recorded many times. The chain is built from TRBV6-2 or TRBV6-3 and TRBJ2-5; unclear D gene. The V gene lost 5 bases and the J gene lost 5 bases, with 6 bases spanning the gap. The germline CDR1 and CDR2 sequences are MNHEY and SVGEGT. The CDR3 runs 11 residues. The CDR3 DNA follows: TGTGCCAGCAGTAACAAGGAGACCCAGTACTTC. Translated, it gives CASSNKETQYF.

Ten or more counts support this clonotype. The rearrangement uses TRBV9 and TRBJ1-5; D uncertain. The CDR3 spans 14 residues. Germline V gives CDR1 SGDLS, CDR2 YYNGEE. V lost 4 bases and J 8 bases, leaving 16 bases between the germline ends. CDR3 residues: CASSLRPGGEPQHF. DNA of the CDR3: TGTGCCAGCAGCCTCCGCCCGGGTGGGGAGCCCCAGCATTTT.

There are a few counts of this clonotype. The V call is TRBV2, the J call TRBJ1-1; 9 nucleotides match TRBD1. Germline V gene data show CDR1 as SNHLY and CDR2 as FYNNEI. V gave up 7 bases and J gave up 6 bases; unmatched junction bases: 9. The CDR3 length is 14 residues. The CDR3 DNA is TGTGCCAGCACCGGACAGGGGTTGTCGTCTGAAGCTTTCTTT. It specifies CASTGQGLSSEAFF.

This clonotype has at least ten counts. V usage is TRBV6-5 and J usage is TRBJ2-7; TRBD1 is a possible D gene (6 bases). Germline CDR1 is MNHEY and CDR2 is SVGAGI. The CDR3 length is 17 residues. The germline V and J ends were trimmed by 5 bases and 5 bases, with 25 bases remaining between them. CDR3 sequence (DNA): TGTGCCAGCAGTCTCGTGGCAGGGGCACCACGGAGCCACGAGCAGTACTTC. Its protein is CASSLVAGAPRSHEQYF.

Many counts were recorded for this clonotype. This chain connects TRBV7-2 to TRBJ1-2, with 8 bases that match TRBD1. This CDR3 has 15 residues. V lost 4 bases to trimming and J lost 3 bases; unmatched junction nucleotides: 7. The germline V gene encodes CDR1 SGHTA and CDR2 FQGNSA. The CDR3 bases are TGTGCCAGCAGCTCCGCAGGGGGCGCTTACTATGGCTACACCTTC. It yields the protein CASSSAGGAYYGYTF. Using reference TRBV7-2 and TRBJ1-2 for the parts outside the CDR3, the full variable domain is GAGVSQSPSNKVTEKGKDVELRCDPISGHTALYWYRQSLGQGLEFLIYFQGNSAPDKSGLPSDRFSAERTGGSVSTLTIQRTQQEDSAVYLCASSSAGGAYYGYTFGSGTRLTVV.

This clonotype has a count of ten or more. The rearrangement uses TRBV13 and TRBJ2-7; D tentatively reads TRBD1 or TRBD2 (5 bases each). Trimming took off 4 bases at V and 4 bases at J, with 17 bases between the two ends. This CDR3 has 15 amino acids. Germline V gene data show CDR1 as PRHDT and CDR2 as FYEKMQ (reference sequence). The CDR3, as DNA: TGTGCCAGCAGCTCCGTCCGGGACGCCGCATACGAGCAGTACTTC. Its translation is CASSSVRDAAYEQYF.

This clonotype appeared many times. V is TRBV27 and J is TRBJ2-7; TRBD2 might be the D (6 bases). The CDR3 consists of 16 residues. V shed 3 bases and J shed 0 bases, with 15 bases lying between them. Germline V lookup: CDR1 MNHEY, CDR2 SMNVEV (reference sequence). The CDR3 here is CASSLGGRDSSYEQYF. For the CDR3, the DNA is TGTGCCAGCAGTTTGGGAGGACGTGACAGCTCCTACGAGCAGTACTTC.

This clonotype was recorded many times. The chain employs TRBV6-1 and TRBJ2-7; the D is unclear. CDR3 length equals 17 residues. The V and J ends lost 4 bases and 0 bases respectively, with 19 bases between them. The germline V gene encodes CDR1 MNHNS and CDR2 SASEGT. The CDR3 region is CASSGEPILWGSYEQYF. In nucleotides, the CDR3 is TGTGCCAGCAGTGGCGAACCGATCTTATGGGGCTCCTACGAGCAGTACTTC.

Ten or more counts support this clonotype. The genes are TRBV7-2 and TRBJ2-5; the D gene could be TRBD1 or TRBD2 (6 bases each). V lost 5 bases to trimming and J lost 5 bases, with 27 bases between them. Germline V gene sequence: CDR1 SGHTA, CDR2 FQGNSA. The CDR3 extends over 18 amino acids. CDR3 DNA: TGTGCCAGCAGCCCTACAGGGAGGTCCGCAGGTTCGAGGGAGACCCAGTACTTC. Its translation is CASSPTGRSAGSRETQYF. Complete variable domain (other parts from reference TRBV7-2 and TRBJ2-5): GAGVSQSPSNKVTEKGKDVELRCDPISGHTALYWYRQSLGQGLEFLIYFQGNSAPDKSGLPSDRFSAERTGGSVSTLTIQRTQQEDSAVYLCASSPTGRSAGSRETQYFGPGTRLLVL.

The sample holds a few counts of this clonotype. The chain combines TRBV10-3 with TRBJ2-7, with 10 bases aligning to TRBD1. The CDR3 contains 16 residues. Trimming took 6 bases from V and 3 from J; bases not matched to a gene: 11. CDR1 is ENHRY, CDR2 SYGVKD, per germline. The CDR3, as DNA: TGTGCCATCAGCGCGACAGGGGGCTCCTCAAGCTACGAGCAGTACTTC. Protein: CAISATGGSSSYEQYF.

This clonotype was seen a few times. The chain joins TRBV9 to TRBJ1-1; 10 positions agree with TRBD1. Germline V gene lookup returns CDR1 SGDLS and CDR2 YYNGEE. Trimming removed 3 bases from V and 2 bases from J; junction bases left unmatched: 10. The CDR3 has 17 residues. The CDR3 sequence: CASSAYPGTGVNTEAFF. The CDR3 nucleotides are TGTGCCAGCAGCGCCTACCCCGGGACAGGGGTTAACACTGAAGCTTTCTTT.

This clonotype was seen at least ten times. The genes are TRBV27 and TRBJ2-7; tentative D call: TRBD1 (5 bases). Germline V gives CDR1 MNHEY, CDR2 SMNVEV (reference sequence). Trimming shortened V by 2 bases and J by 4 bases, and 12 bases separated the two germline ends. This CDR3 contains 14 residues. The DNA for the CDR3 is TGTGCCAGCAGTTTAAGGGGCAGAGCTTACGAGCAGTACTTC. Translation: CASSLRGRAYEQYF.

This clonotype was detected ten times or more. V usage is TRBV7-2 and J usage is TRBJ2-7; 13 bases match TRBD2. This CDR3 has 15 amino acids. The germline V gene has CDR1 SGHTA and CDR2 FQGNSA. Unmatched junction bases numbered 5, after V lost 5 bases and J lost 4 bases. The CDR3 loop reads CASSLTSGGAYEQYF. The CDR3 DNA follows: TGTGCCAGCAGCCTAACTAGCGGGGGGGCTTACGAGCAGTACTTC.

Many counts were recorded for this clonotype. In DNA form, the CDR3 reads TGTGCCAGCAGCTTAGGGGGGGCATTTACTGAAGCTTTCTTT. Translation gives CASSLGGAFTEAFF. The chain uses TRBV7-3 and TRBJ1-1; D perhaps matches TRBD1 (6 bases). CDR1 and CDR2 from the germline V gene are SGHTA and FQGTGA. The CDR3 loop spans 14 amino acids. V was trimmed by 2 bases and J by 5 bases, leaving 12 bases between them.

In this sample, this clonotype turned up many times. The chain links TRBV6-2 or TRBV6-3 to TRBJ1-5; the D gene is possibly TRBD1 (5 bases). Germline CDR1 reads MNHEY; CDR2 reads SVGEGT. Trimming removed 2 bases from V and 4 bases from J, with 18 bases in between. The CDR3 totals 17 residues. CDR3 protein: CASSYDEGRRANQPQHF. CDR3 sequence (DNA): TGTGCCAGCAGTTACGACGAGGGGCGGAGAGCAAATCAGCCCCAGCATTTT.

Many counts were recorded for this clonotype. The chain links TRBV28 to TRBJ1-6; D gene uncertain. CDR1 MDHEN and CDR2 SYDVKM come from the germline V gene. The V end lost 4 bases, the J end lost 11 bases, and 0 bases lay between the germline ends. The length of the CDR3 is 9 residues. The CDR3 sequence is CASSSPLHF. The CDR3 region has the DNA TGTGCCAGCAGTTCACCCCTCCACTTT.